This TCR beta chain was sequenced in a study of T cell clones after liver transplantation. Alloreactive TCRbeta sequences came from sequencing proliferating CFSE-low cells in the MLR. This CDR3 contains 12 residues. The V and J ends lost 2 bases and 2 bases respectively, with 5 bases between them. Germline V gene lookup returns CDR1 SGHNT and CDR2 YYREEE (reference sequence). With regard to this clone: What it binds is unknown.

TCRdb keeps only in-frame clones here, not all; method: immunoSEQ multiplex PCR. The top ten clones hold approximately 20% of a sample with around 1,300 clones, 29% of them seen once. The chain joins TRBV5-4 to TRBJ2-7; no definite D call. The receptor was isolated from a human patient who received a liver transplant. Some T cells may be supplied by the graft donor. The sample consisted of CD8+ T cells from PBMCs cultured with third-party cells. The CDR3 coding sequence is TGTGCCAGCAGCTTAGTGGCCTACGAGCAGTACTTC. Protein sequence: CASSLVAYEQYF. Together with reference TRBV5-4 and TRBJ2-7, the CDR3 gives the full variable domain: ETGVTQSPTHLIKTRGQQVTLRCSSQSGHNTVSWYQQALGQGPQFIFQYYREEENGRGNFPPRFSGLQFPNYSSELNVNALELDDSALYLCASSLVAYEQYFGPGTRLTVT.